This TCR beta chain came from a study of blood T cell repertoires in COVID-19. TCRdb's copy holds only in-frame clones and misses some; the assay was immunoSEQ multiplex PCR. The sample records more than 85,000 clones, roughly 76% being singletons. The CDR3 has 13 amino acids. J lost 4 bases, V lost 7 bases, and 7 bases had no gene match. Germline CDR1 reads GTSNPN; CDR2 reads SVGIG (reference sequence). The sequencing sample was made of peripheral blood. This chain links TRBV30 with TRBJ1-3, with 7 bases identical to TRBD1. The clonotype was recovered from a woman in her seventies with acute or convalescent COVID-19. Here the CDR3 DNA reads TGTGCCTCAACAGGGGTAACGGGAAACACCATATATTTT. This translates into CASTGVTGNTIYF.